The T cell receptor beta chain described here comes from a study of blood T cells in healthy people across ages. Study details: T cells yielded about one barcoded beta molecule per two cells through template switching.

Every participating donor contributed roughly 9.6 milliliters of peripheral blood through a draw. This clonotype was detected many times. A J-beta primer mix and a sample-barcoded 5' primer were used in a second PCR of about 7 to 12 cycles. The template-switch adaptor, which had 12 random nucleotides, put a tag on each cDNA molecule. TCRdb re-called the 5' RACE reads with MiXCR, one entry per CDR3 protein. The sample records roughly 800,000 distinct CDR3 sequences, approximately 25% being singletons. Per the germline V gene, CDR1 is MNHEY and CDR2 is SMNVEV (reference sequence). CDR3 length: 14 residues. Trimming pared 4 bases from V and 6 bases from J, leaving 15 bases between. This sample also belongs to another study, concerning T cells of mothers and their children. That study adds: Sequencing got over 8.5 million TCR beta CDR3 reads from each mother and approximately 3 million from each child.

This TCR was sampled from a boy between 10 and 17 years old in good health. The rearrangement uses TRBV27 and TRBJ2-5; no clear D gene. Sequencing input: blood. This CDR3 is CASSSLTPYQTQYF. The CDR3, as DNA: TGTGCCAGCAGTTCCCTAACCCCATACCAGACCCAGTACTTC.